This passage covers 31 T cell receptor beta chains from one sample sequenced in a study of cytomegalovirus exposure and HLA in healthy donors. The PCR ran on 60 Vbeta and 13 Jbeta primers. Sequencing used immunoSEQ multiplex PCR; TCRdb keeps in-frame clones, though not all of them. The table shows roughly 200,000 clones, with 86% occurring only once. The sequenced material came from PBMCs. The receptors derive from a woman in her thirties in good health and CMV-seronegative.

CDR3 amino acids: CASSLADRGRIEQYF. For the CDR3, the DNA is TGTGCCAGCAGCTTAGCTGACAGGGGGCGGATCGAGCAGTACTTC. This chain uses TRBV7-2 with TRBJ2-7; TRBD1 matches at 10 bases. V was pared by 0 bases and J by 6 bases, with 5 bases of the junction left unmatched. Germline values: CDR1 SGHTA, CDR2 FQGNSA. The CDR3 spans 15 residues.

The chain links TRBV12-1 to TRBJ1-1. TRBV12-1 represents a pseudogene. The CDR3 extends over 15 amino acids. CDR3 nucleotide sequence: TGTGCCAGCAGCCCACGACTCCCCGAGGACACTGAAGCTTTCTTT. Translation: CASSPRLPEDTEAFF.

This clone was detected only a few times. This rearrangement joins TRBV5-1 to TRBJ2-7; D unresolved. The CDR3 loop spans 15 amino acids. Germline loops: CDR1 SGHRS, CDR2 YFSETQ. The germline V and J ends were trimmed by 1 base and 0 bases, with 11 bases remaining between them. CDR3 loop: CASSLWALSSYEQYF. The CDR3 DNA follows: TGCGCCAGCAGCTTGTGGGCCCTGAGCTCCTACGAGCAGTACTTC. Full variable domain (outside the CDR3, taken from reference TRBV5-1 and TRBJ2-7): KAGVTQTPRYLIKTRGQQVTLSCSPISGHRSVSWYQQTPGQGLQFLFEYFSETQRNKGNFPGRFSGRQFSNSRSEMNVSTLELGDSALYLCASSLWALSSYEQYFGPGTRLTVT.

The genes are TRBV18 and TRBJ2-7; TRBD2 matches 14 bases. The trim removed 3 bases at V and 4 bases at J, leaving 8 bases unmatched. Germline CDR1 reads KGHSH; CDR2 reads LQKENI. The CDR3 totals 17 residues. CDR3 DNA sequence: TGTGCCAGCTCACCTGGGACTAGCGGGAGTACTCGGTACGAGCAGTACTTC. This sequence encodes CASSPGTSGSTRYEQYF.

As DNA, the CDR3 is TGTGCCAGCAGTGACCCTCAGCGGTTCCAGCAGCCCCAGCATTTT. It is translated as CASSDPQRFQQPQHF. The chain links TRBV6-4 to TRBJ1-5; D not certain. Trimming shortened V by 2 bases and J by 7 bases, and 15 bases separated the two germline ends. Germline assignment: CDR1 MRHNA and CDR2 SNTAGT. CDR3 size: 15 residues.

This clone was counted a few times. The J gene is TRBJ1-5, the V gene TRBV11-2, with D maybe TRBD1 (5 bases). V was pared by 1 base and J by 4 bases, with 11 bases between. CDR1 is SGHAT, CDR2 FQNNGV, per germline. This CDR3 contains 15 residues. The DNA of the CDR3 is TGTGCCAGCAGCTTAGGGAGGGGCTTGAATCAGCCCCAGCATTTT. The encoded protein is CASSLGRGLNQPQHF.

The sample holds a few counts of this clone. The CDR3: CASSVATQGDGYTF. The DNA for the CDR3 is TGTGCCAGCAGCGTAGCTACCCAGGGGGATGGCTACACCTTC. V is TRBV9 and J is TRBJ1-2; TRBD1 matches at 7 bases. Germline CDR1 and CDR2: SGDLS and YYNGEE. The CDR3 totals 14 residues. J gave up 6 bases and V 0 bases, and 5 bases lay outside the gene matches.

This chain links TRBV28 with TRBJ2-7; 8 bases match TRBD2. The germline V gene encodes CDR1 MDHEN and CDR2 SYDVKM. V lost 2 bases, J lost 4 bases, and 7 bases stayed unmatched. The CDR3 spans 15 residues. The CDR3 loop reads CASSLTGGPSYEQYF. The CDR3 nucleotides are TGTGCCAGCAGTTTAACGGGAGGGCCATCTTACGAGCAGTACTTC.

This clone was detected once. The gene calls are TRBV7-9 and TRBJ2-4, with D tentatively TRBD1 (6 bases). CDR1 and CDR2 (germline): SEHNR, FQNEAQ (reference sequence). The CDR3 is 13 amino acids. The V end was cut by 1 base, the J end by 6 bases, with 7 bases between. DNA of the CDR3: TGTGCCAGCAGCTTAGGAGGGGGAAACATTCAGTACTTC. It specifies CASSLGGGNIQYF. Full variable domain (remainder filled in from reference TRBV7-9 and TRBJ2-4): DTGVSQNPRHKITKRGQNVTFRCDPISEHNRLYWYRQTLGQGPEFLTYFQNEAQLEKSRLLSDRFSAERPKGSFSTLEIQRTEQGDSAMYLCASSLGGGNIQYFGAGTRLSVL.

The chain uses TRBV5-1 and TRBJ2-1, with unresolved D. This CDR3 is built from 15 residues. The germline CDR1 and CDR2 sequences are SGHRS and YFSETQ. The germline V and J ends were trimmed by 0 bases and 6 bases, with 13 bases remaining between them. The CDR3, as DNA: TGCGCCAGCAGCTTGGGTCCTAGTCCGGGCAATGAGCAGTTCTTC. Residues: CASSLGPSPGNEQFF.

CDR3: CASSVPLAGVNEQFF. CDR3 nucleotide sequence: TGTGCCAGCAGCGTGCCACTAGCGGGAGTTAATGAGCAGTTCTTC. The chain carries TRBV7-3 and TRBJ2-1, with 11 bases lining up with TRBD2. The CDR3 has 15 amino acids. Trimming took 5 bases from V and 7 from J; bases not matched to a gene: 7. Germline-derived CDR1 and CDR2 are SGHTA and FQGTGA.

The V and J genes are TRBV21-1 and TRBJ1-1; the D segment call TRBD1 is taken from the table without a DNA check. TRBV21-1 is annotated as a pseudogene. The CDR3 loop spans 16 amino acids. The CDR3 spells CAGRNLPRQANTEAFF. CDR3 bases: TGTGCCGGTCGAAACCTTCCCAGACAGGCGAACACTGAAGCTTTCTTT.

V is TRBV5-4 and J is TRBJ1-2, with 7 positions matching TRBD1. Germline V gene lookup returns CDR1 SGHNT and CDR2 YYREEE (reference sequence). This CDR3 spans 13 amino acids. V lost 4 bases and J lost 4; bases outside the gene matches: 4. As DNA, the CDR3 is TGTGCCAGCAGCCAGCCAGGGGGCTATGGCTACACCTTC. Its translation is CASSQPGGYGYTF. Supplemented by reference TRBV5-4 and TRBJ1-2, the full variable domain reads ETGVTQSPTHLIKTRGQQVTLRCSSQSGHNTVSWYQQALGQGPQFIFQYYREEENGRGNFPPRFSGLQFPNYSSELNVNALELDDSALYLCASSQPGGYGYTFGSGTRLTVV.

V gene TRBV5-1 combines with J gene TRBJ2-5; 10 bases align to TRBD2. The CDR3 covers 15 residues. Germline CDR1 reads SGHRS; CDR2 reads YFSETQ. V lost 6 bases to trimming and J lost 5 bases; unmatched junction nucleotides: 10. The CDR3 region is CASTGAGGPFETQYF. The CDR3 DNA reads TGCGCCAGCACCGGAGCGGGAGGGCCATTTGAGACCCAGTACTTC.

The chain carries TRBV29-1 and TRBJ1-2; no clear D. In germline, CDR1 is SQVTM, CDR2 ANQGSEA. The CDR3 has 12 residues. V was trimmed by 7 bases and J by 2 bases, leaving 11 bases between them. This chain's CDR3 is CSAMTGNYGYTF. The CDR3 DNA follows: TGCAGCGCCATGACGGGAAACTATGGCTACACCTTC. The whole variable domain, filled in from reference TRBV29-1 and TRBJ1-2, reads SAVISQKPSRDICQRGTSLTIQCQVDSQVTMMFWYRQQPGQSLTLIATANQGSEATYESGFVIDKFPISRPNLTFSTLTVSNMSPEDSSIYLCSAMTGNYGYTFGSGTRLTVV.

V usage is TRBV5-1 and J usage is TRBJ2-2, with a tentative D call TRBD2 (5 bases). The CDR3 sequence is 15 residues long. Trimming cost V 4 bases and J 0 bases, with 10 bases left between them. Germline CDR1 reads SGHRS; CDR2 reads YFSETQ. The CDR3 protein is CASSRGSANTGELFF. CDR3 sequence (DNA): TGCGCCAGCAGCCGAGGGAGTGCGAACACCGGGGAGCTGTTTTTT.

This clone was observed a few times. This chain uses TRBV27 with TRBJ2-7; TRBD2 matches at 10 bases. V lost 3 bases to trimming and J lost 4 bases; unmatched junction nucleotides: 6. CDR3 length: 15 residues. CDR1 is MNHEY, CDR2 SMNVEV, per germline (reference sequence). CDR3 coding DNA: TGTGCCAGCAGTTTTCGGCTAGCGGGAGTTTACGAGCAGTACTTC. It is translated as CASSFRLAGVYEQYF.

This clone appeared a few times. As DNA, the CDR3 is TGCAGTGCTAGAGAAAAGCGGGCGCAGTATTTT. Its protein product is CSAREKRAQYF. V is TRBV20-1 and J is TRBJ2-3, with D tentatively TRBD2 (6 bases). The V gene lost 0 bases and the J gene lost 10 bases, with 8 bases spanning the gap. CDR3 length equals 11 residues. Germline lookup yields CDR1 DFQATT and CDR2 SNEGSKA (reference sequence).

CDR3 protein: CASSQPIRDSVLTF. The CDR3 DNA reads as TGCGCCAGCAGCCAACCCATTCGGGACAGCGTCCTGACTTTC. The chain combines TRBV4-1 with TRBJ2-6; 7 bases line up with TRBD1. The trim removed 2 bases at V and 12 bases at J, leaving 7 bases unmatched. Germline V gene lookup returns CDR1 MGHRA and CDR2 YSYEKL. There are 14 residues in the CDR3.

With regard to this clone: The junction shows a germline mismatch at one end, possibly a read error. The chain couples TRBV18 to TRBJ1-5; D remains unclear. Germline CDR1 and CDR2: KGHSH and LQKENI. The CDR3 has 14 amino acids. The CDR3: CASSPQRLNQPQHF. The DNA of the CDR3 is TGTGCCAGCTCGCCACAACGACTCAATCAGCCCCAGCATTTT.

This clone appeared a few times. V gene TRBV2 combines with J gene TRBJ2-7; D might be TRBD1 (6 bases). Per germline, CDR1 SNHLY and CDR2 FYNNEI. CDR3 length: 15 residues. V lost 5 bases to trimming and J lost 3 bases, with 17 bases between them. The CDR3 spells CASSRSTVRGYEQYF. The CDR3 nucleotides are TGTGCCAGCAGTCGTTCGACCGTCAGGGGCTACGAGCAGTACTTC.

CDR3 nucleotides: TGTGCCAGCAGCTTAGGACTAGCGGGGGGCCCCTACAATGAGCAGTTCTTC. This codes for CASSLGLAGGPYNEQFF. The V gene is TRBV7-8, the J gene TRBJ2-1; 13 bases are a match to TRBD2. The germline gives CDR1 SGHVS, CDR2 FQNEAQ. V lost 1 base, J lost 2 bases, and 2 bases stayed unmatched. This CDR3 region has 17 residues.

The gene calls are TRBV2 and TRBJ1-1, with D possibly TRBD1 on 5 matching bases. This CDR3 has 17 residues. With 5 bases removed from V and 2 bases from J, the gap between germline ends came to 21 bases. Germline loops: CDR1 SNHLY, CDR2 FYNNEI. The DNA of the CDR3 is TGTGCCAGCAGTAGGAGTTCGACAGCCGTCTTAAACACTGAAGCTTTCTTT. It yields the protein CASSRSSTAVLNTEAFF.

The V call is TRBV28, the J call TRBJ2-3, with a tentative D call TRBD2 (6 bases). Trimming removed 6 bases from V and 0 bases from J, with 16 bases in between. Germline V gives CDR1 MDHEN, CDR2 SYDVKM. This CDR3 is 16 amino acids long. The CDR3 region has the DNA TGTGCCAGCAGCGTCCACGGTAGCGGAAGCACAGATACGCAGTATTTT. This codes for CASSVHGSGSTDTQYF.

V is TRBV5-1 and J is TRBJ2-3, with D tentatively TRBD1 (6 bases). Germline-derived CDR1 and CDR2 are SGHRS and YFSETQ. V dropped 3 bases and J dropped 0 bases, with 14 bases sitting between them. The CDR3 sequence is 16 residues long. DNA of the CDR3: TGCGCCAGCAGCTACATCGGACAGCCTAGCACAGATACGCAGTATTTT. Amino acids: CASSYIGQPSTDTQYF.

J is TRBJ2-1 and V is TRBV6-1; TRBD1 agrees at 8 bases. Losses at the gene ends were 1 base for V and 7 bases for J; bases not matched to a gene: 6. CDR3 size: 15 residues. Germline V gene sequence: CDR1 MNHNS, CDR2 SASEGT. CDR3 in DNA: TGTGCCAGCAGTGAAGGGGCAGGGGGCTCGAATGAGCAGTTCTTC. It encodes CASSEGAGGSNEQFF.

This chain uses TRBV28 with TRBJ2-1, with D hard to call. V lost 8 bases and J lost 0, with 14 bases in between. Germline lookup yields CDR1 MDHEN and CDR2 SYDVKM. The CDR3 length is 15 residues. The CDR3 DNA reads TGTGCCAGCCCCCCGGCAGGTCTCTCCTACAATGAGCAGTTCTTC. It yields the protein CASPPAGLSYNEQFF. The complete variable domain, with remaining parts taken from reference TRBV28 and TRBJ2-1, reads DVKVTQSSRYLVKRTGEKVFLECVQDMDHENMFWYRQDPGLGLRLIYFSYDVKMKEKGDIPEGYSVSREKKERFSLILESASTNQTSMYLCASPPAGLSYNEQFFGPGTRLTVL.

The chain recombines TRBV18 with TRBJ2-1; a possible D gene is TRBD2 (6 bases). Germline loops: CDR1 KGHSH, CDR2 LQKENI. V gave up 0 bases and J gave up 4 bases, with 13 bases separating them. CDR3 length: 16 amino acids. This CDR3 reads CASSPPLRGGYNEQFF. The CDR3 nucleotides read TGTGCCAGCTCACCACCGCTGAGGGGAGGTTACAATGAGCAGTTCTTC. The whole variable domain, remainder taken from reference TRBV18 and TRBJ2-1, is NAGVMQNPRHLVRRRGQEARLRCSPMKGHSHVYWYRQLPEEGLKFMVYLQKENIIDESGMPKERFSAEFPKEGPSILRIQQVVRGDSAAYFCASSPPLRGGYNEQFFGPGTRLTVL.

The chain couples TRBV5-1 to TRBJ2-1; D may be TRBD2 (5 bases). The germline V and J ends were trimmed by 0 bases and 7 bases, with 17 bases remaining between them. The germline V gene encodes CDR1 SGHRS and CDR2 YFSETQ. The CDR3 is 16 amino acids. CDR3 amino acids: CASSLAARTPNNEQFF. The CDR3 DNA reads as TGCGCCAGCAGCTTGGCCGCACGGACTCCGAATAATGAGCAGTTCTTC.

This chain joins TRBV19 and TRBJ2-7, with 9 bases identical to TRBD2. V was clipped by 3 bases and J by 0 bases; unmatched bases: 3. The CDR3 covers 15 residues. Germline lookup yields CDR1 LNHDA and CDR2 SQIVND (reference sequence). The CDR3 nucleotides are TGTGCCAGTAGTATTCAGCGGGGGGACTCCTACGAGCAGTACTTC. Translated: CASSIQRGDSYEQYF.

There are a few counts of this clone. The chain links TRBV6-6 to TRBJ2-7, with 8 bases aligning to TRBD1. CDR1 is MNHNY, CDR2 SVGAGI, per germline (reference sequence). The CDR3 runs to 12 residues. The ends lost 5 bases at V and 7 bases at J; junction bases unmatched: 4. DNA of the CDR3: TGTGCCAGCAGTAGGACAGGGCGAGAGCAGTACTTC. Protein product: CASSRTGREQYF.